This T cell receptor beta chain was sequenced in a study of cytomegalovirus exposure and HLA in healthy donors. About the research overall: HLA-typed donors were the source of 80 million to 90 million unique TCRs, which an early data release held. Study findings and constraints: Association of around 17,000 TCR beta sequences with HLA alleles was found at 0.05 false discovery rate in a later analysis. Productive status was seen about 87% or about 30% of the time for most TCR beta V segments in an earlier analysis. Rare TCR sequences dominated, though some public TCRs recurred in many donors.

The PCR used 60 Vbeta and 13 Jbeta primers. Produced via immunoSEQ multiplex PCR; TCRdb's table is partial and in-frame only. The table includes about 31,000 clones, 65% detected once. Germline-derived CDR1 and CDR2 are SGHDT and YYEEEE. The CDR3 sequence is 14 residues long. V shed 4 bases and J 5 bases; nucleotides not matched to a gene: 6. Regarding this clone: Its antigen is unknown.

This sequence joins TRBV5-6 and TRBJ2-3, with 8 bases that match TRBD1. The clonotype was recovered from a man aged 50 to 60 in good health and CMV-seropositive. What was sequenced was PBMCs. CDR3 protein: CASSLLTGGDTQYF. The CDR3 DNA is TGTGCCAGCAGCCTACTCACAGGGGGAGATACGCAGTATTTT. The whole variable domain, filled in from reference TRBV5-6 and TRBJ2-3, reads DAGVTQSPTHLIKTRGQQVTLRCSPKSGHDTVSWYQQALGQGPQFIFQYYEEEERQRGNFPDRFSGHQFPNYSSELNVNALLLGDSALYLCASSLLTGGDTQYFGPGTRLTVL.